This T cell receptor (beta chain) was profiled in a study of T cell repertoires in cytomegalovirus infection. TCRdb reprocessed the reads via MiXCR and lists one record per CDR3 protein. The sample has nearly 650,000 distinct CDR3 sequences, roughly 26% seen once. This clonotype has at least ten counts. The CDR3 loop spans 15 amino acids. V lost 2 bases, J lost 1 base, and 11 bases lay in between. Germline lookup yields CDR1 SGHVS and CDR2 FNYEAQ. The genes are TRBV7-6 and TRBJ1-1, with a tentative D call TRBD1 (5 bases). The material sequenced was CD8+ T cells from PBMCs. This TCR was sampled from a human donor in good health (CMV status not recorded). Some clones in this sample may be carry-over from other donors' samples. CDR3 in DNA: TGTGCCAGCAGCTTAACTGCAGGGACGAACACTGAAGCTTTCTTT. As protein: CASSLTAGTNTEAFF.